The 30 T cell receptor beta chains listed next were all sequenced from one sample in a study of shared clonotypes between healthy human individuals. The data were produced by immunoSEQ multiplex PCR, yet TCRdb's version contains in-frame clones alone and is incomplete. Among a few million clones, just over 90% were seen once, and the ten largest hold roughly 0.14%. Source material: naive CD4+ T cells sorted from blood. Subset defined: CD45RA+ positively selected. All receptors come from a man younger than 35 in good health.

The genes are TRBV6-4 and TRBJ1-1; no reliable D call. Looked up from germline, CDR1 is MRHNA and CDR2 is SNTAGT. V was clipped by 0 bases and J by 7 bases, with 12 bases between them. CDR3 length: 14 amino acids. The CDR3 DNA sequence: TGTGCCAGCAGTGACTCGGATATGGGGTATGAAGCTTTCTTT. It yields the protein CASSDSDMGYEAFF.

On this clone itself: Its ends do not fully match the called genes, so a read error is possible. This chain uses TRBV4-3 with TRBJ2-1, with 7 bases that match TRBD1. Per germline, CDR1 LGHNA and CDR2 YSLEER. The CDR3 loop spans 15 amino acids. CDR3 amino acids: CASSLGQASYSEQFF. The CDR3, as DNA: TGCGCCAGCAGCCTTGGACAGGCCTCCTACAGTGAGCAGTTCTTC.

The CDR3 loop reads CASRTTGGGTEAFF. The CDR3 DNA is TGTGCCAGCAGAACAACAGGGGGCGGCACTGAAGCTTTCTTT. This chain links TRBV25-1 with TRBJ1-1, with 9 bases fitting TRBD1. J lost 4 bases, V lost 6 bases, and 6 bases had no gene match. The germline V gene encodes CDR1 MGHDK and CDR2 SYGVNS. The CDR3 consists of 14 residues.

This clone appeared a single time. Other DNA sequences in the sample encode the same CDR3. The J gene is TRBJ1-6, the V gene TRBV6-5; D not certain. The V gene's germline CDR1 is MNHEY and CDR2 SVGAGI. This CDR3 contains 14 residues. V lost 4 bases and J lost 4, with 8 bases in between. CDR3 sequence: CASSSTAYNSPLHF. The CDR3 coding sequence is TGTGCCAGCAGTTCAACGGCTTATAATTCACCCCTCCACTTT.

This chain uses TRBV5-5 with TRBJ1-5, with D tentatively TRBD1 (5 bases). Per germline, CDR1 SGHKS and CDR2 YYEKEE (reference sequence). The ends were cut back, 3 bases at V and 3 bases at J, with 10 bases in the middle. CDR3 size: 14 residues. In DNA form, the CDR3 reads TGTGCCAGCAGCTCCACAGGACTCAATCAGCCCCAGCATTTT. It encodes CASSSTGLNQPQHF.

This rearrangement joins TRBV18 to TRBJ2-4; D is perhaps TRBD1 (5 bases). CDR1 is KGHSH and CDR2 is LQKENI in the germline V gene. The CDR3 consists of 13 residues. Trimming removed 1 base from V and 6 bases from J, with 7 bases in between. The CDR3 here is CASSPLTGNIQYF. In DNA, the CDR3 is TGTGCCAGCTCACCACTTACAGGAAACATTCAGTACTTC.

Comment on this clone: Other DNA sequences from this sample encode an identical CDR3 as well. The chain links TRBV7-2 to TRBJ2-3; no definite D call. CDR1 SGHTA and CDR2 FQGNSA come from the germline V gene. V lost 1 base and J 2 bases, leaving 4 bases between the germline ends. The CDR3 consists of 13 residues. CDR3 nucleotide sequence: TGTGCCAGCAGCTTAGGAATCACAGATACGCAGTATTTT. It is translated as CASSLGITDTQYF.

This clone appeared once. The chain recombines TRBV19 with TRBJ1-1; no clear D gene. V was cut by 3 bases and J by 0 bases, with 5 bases left in between. The germline CDR1 and CDR2 sequences are LNHDA and SQIVND (reference sequence). CDR3 size: 13 residues. DNA for the CDR3: TGTGCCAGTAGTATGAAAGTGAACACTGAAGCTTTCTTT. Translating it yields CASSMKVNTEAFF.

The chain employs TRBV2 and TRBJ2-7; tentative D call: TRBD2 (6 bases). V lost 3 bases to trimming and J lost 7 bases, with 16 bases between them. The length of the CDR3 is 14 residues. Germline V gene lookup returns CDR1 SNHLY and CDR2 FYNNEI. In nucleotides, the CDR3 is TGTGCCAGCAGTGAGGGACTCCGAATTGGGGAGCAGTACTTC. Translated: CASSEGLRIGEQYF.

The rearrangement uses TRBV30 and TRBJ1-4; no reliable D call. This CDR3 has 14 amino acids. V lost 7 bases and J lost 8, with 20 bases in between. The V gene's germline CDR1 is GTSNPN and CDR2 SVGIG (reference sequence). The CDR3 coding sequence is TGTGCCTTGGGGAAAAATGACCCGGGCGAAAAACTGTTTTTT. Its translation is CALGKNDPGEKLFF.

This clone was detected only a few times. The V call is TRBV5-1, the J call TRBJ1-1, with 7 bases lining up with TRBD1. This CDR3 contains 12 residues. CDR1 and CDR2 from the germline V gene are SGHRS and YFSETQ. V was clipped by 0 bases and J by 10 bases; unmatched bases: 3. CDR3 residues: CASSLVTGRAFF. As DNA, the CDR3 is TGCGCCAGCAGCTTGGTGACAGGGAGAGCTTTCTTT.

This chain uses TRBV5-8 with TRBJ2-6; no clear D gene. There are 16 residues in the CDR3. Germline-derived CDR1 and CDR2 are SGHTS and YDEGEE. V dropped 1 base and J dropped 1 base, with 9 bases sitting between them. CDR3 residues: CASSLMASSGANVLTF. In nucleotides, the CDR3 is TGTGCCAGCAGCTTGATGGCATCTTCTGGGGCCAACGTCCTGACTTTC.

This sequence joins TRBV6-1 and TRBJ1-5; no reliable D call. The CDR3 loop spans 14 amino acids. Trimming cost V 2 bases and J 1 base, with 6 bases left between them. Germline CDR1 and CDR2: MNHNS and SASEGT. The CDR3 DNA is TGTGCCAGCAGTGAACAGCAGAGCAATCAGCCCCAGCATTTT. It codes for CASSEQQSNQPQHF.

The chain uses TRBV27 and TRBJ2-2; 8 positions agree with TRBD2. Germline CDR1 MNHEY, CDR2 SMNVEV (reference sequence). The CDR3 covers 16 residues. V was pared by 3 bases and J by 4 bases, with 7 bases of the junction left unmatched. Here the CDR3 reads CASSFGLASRTGELFF. The CDR3 region has the DNA TGTGCCAGCAGTTTTGGACTAGCCAGTCGCACCGGGGAGCTGTTTTTT.

V gene TRBV10-2 combines with J gene TRBJ1-6; the D gene is possibly TRBD1 (6 bases). The CDR3 is 14 residues long. V was clipped by 2 bases and J by 10 bases, with 12 bases between them. The germline gives CDR1 WSHSY, CDR2 SAAADI. In DNA form, the CDR3 reads TGCGCCAGCAGTGAGGGACAGAGCATATCACCCCTCCACTTT. Translating gives CASSEGQSISPLHF.

The chain has TRBV2 and TRBJ1-1; D possibly corresponds to TRBD1 (5 bases). Germline values: CDR1 SNHLY, CDR2 FYNNEI. V gave up 7 bases and J gave up 4 bases, with 16 bases separating them. CDR3 size: 14 residues. This CDR3 reads CASTLGGGPTEAFF. DNA of the CDR3: TGTGCCAGCACTCTGGGTGGGGGACCCACTGAAGCTTTCTTT.

The V gene is TRBV19, the J gene TRBJ1-6; 7 bases agree with TRBD1. The CDR3 runs to 15 residues. The V and J ends lost 5 bases and 6 bases, in that order; junction bases with no gene match: 7. Germline CDR1 and CDR2: LNHDA and SQIVND (reference sequence). The CDR3 nucleotides are TGTGCCAGTAGTCAAGGACAGGAGATTAATTCACCCCTCCACTTT. Translated, it gives CASSQGQEINSPLHF. Full variable domain (rest looked up from reference TRBV19 and TRBJ1-6): DGGITQSPKYLFRKEGQNVTLSCEQNLNHDAMYWYRQDPGQGLRLIYYSQIVNDFQKGDIAEGYSVSREKKESFPLTVTSAQKNPTAFYLCASSQGQEINSPLHFGNGTRLTVT.

This clone was seen a single time. The same CDR3 can be traced to other DNA sequences in this sample. The chain joins TRBV6-1 to TRBJ2-7; the D call may be TRBD1 or TRBD2 (5 bases each). The CDR3 runs to 12 residues. V lost 6 bases to trimming and J lost 3 bases, with 9 bases between them. The germline CDR1 and CDR2 sequences are MNHNS and SASEGT. The CDR3 coding sequence is TGTGCCAGCAGGCGAGGGGACTACGAGCAGTACTTC. Amino acid sequence: CASRRGDYEQYF.

This rearrangement joins TRBV7-2 to TRBJ1-2, with TRBD1 matching over 9 bases. There are 13 residues in the CDR3. With 0 bases clipped from V and 10 bases from J, the junction kept 3 bases outside the gene matches. Looked up from germline, CDR1 is SGHTA and CDR2 is FQGNSA. The CDR3 nucleotides are TGTGCCAGCAGCTTAGCGGGGACAGGGACCTACACCTTC. Its protein is CASSLAGTGTYTF.

This chain connects TRBV18 to TRBJ2-5; D may be TRBD1 (5 bases). This CDR3 comprises 13 residues. Trimming shortened V by 8 bases and J by 1 base, and 11 bases separated the two germline ends. Germline values: CDR1 KGHSH, CDR2 LQKENI. The CDR3 spells CASLRGLQETQYF. The DNA for the CDR3 is TGTGCCAGCCTTAGGGGTCTCCAAGAGACCCAGTACTTC.

The CDR3 DNA is TGTGCCAGCACAAATATGGGACAGAGGAGCCCCGGGGAGCTGTTTTTT. Translation gives CASTNMGQRSPGELFF. This chain links TRBV11-1 with TRBJ2-2, with 7 nucleotides matching TRBD1. Germline loops: CDR1 SGHAT, CDR2 FQDESV (reference sequence). V dropped 7 bases and J dropped 6; count of bases not matched to a gene: 14. The CDR3 totals 16 residues.

The rearrangement links TRBV27 to TRBJ2-7, with a tentative D call TRBD1 (5 bases). CDR1 and CDR2 (germline): MNHEY, SMNVEV (reference sequence). Trimming left V 6 bases short and J 2 bases short, with 14 bases between. The CDR3 consists of 14 residues. For the CDR3, the DNA is TGTGCCAGCAGGTGGACATCGAGACCCTACGAGCAGTACTTC. This encodes CASRWTSRPYEQYF.

The chain joins TRBV2 to TRBJ2-3; 7 bases are a match to TRBD2. CDR3 length equals 15 residues. After removal of 5 bases from V and 0 bases from J, the junction contained 5 bases not matched to a gene. Germline CDR1 and CDR2: SNHLY and FYNNEI. The CDR3 bases are TGTGCCAGCAGTATAAGCGGGGTTAGCACAGATACGCAGTATTTT. Its translation is CASSISGVSTDTQYF.

Only one count was recorded for this clone. V and J are TRBV5-5 and TRBJ1-5; no reliable D call. CDR1 SGHKS and CDR2 YYEKEE come from the germline V gene (reference sequence). V was clipped by 4 bases and J by 2 bases, with 10 bases between them. This CDR3 spans 14 amino acids. The CDR3 DNA reads TGTGCCAGCAGCGTCGATGGAGGCAATCAGCCCCAGCATTTT. It codes for CASSVDGGNQPQHF.

This chain connects TRBV5-5 to TRBJ2-4; 13 bases are a match to TRBD2. Germline loops: CDR1 SGHKS, CDR2 YYEKEE (reference sequence). CDR3 size: 16 residues. Trimming removed 4 bases from V and 5 bases from J; junction bases left unmatched: 6. Written as DNA, the CDR3 is TGTGCCAGCAGCCTGGGACTAGCGGGACAGGAAAACATTCAGTACTTC. This translates into CASSLGLAGQENIQYF.

The rearrangement joins TRBV5-1 to TRBJ1-2, with 9 bases aligning to TRBD1. Germline trimming cut 0 bases from V and 14 bases from J; bases unmatched to any gene: 8. Per germline, CDR1 SGHRS and CDR2 YFSETQ. The CDR3 covers 13 residues. The CDR3 nucleotides read TGCGCCAGCAGCTTGGGGGACAGGGATCCGGAAACCTTC. Translation: CASSLGDRDPETF.

CDR3 amino acids: CASSQGNSLATNEKLFF. Here the CDR3 DNA reads TGTGCCAGCAGCCAAGGGAACAGTCTTGCAACTAATGAAAAACTGTTTTTT. The rearrangement joins TRBV4-2 to TRBJ1-4; D gene ambiguous. The germline CDR1 and CDR2 sequences are LGHNA and YNFKEQ. The ends were cut back, 1 base at V and 0 bases at J, with 12 bases in the middle. The CDR3 runs to 17 residues.

This clone was detected only once. The CDR3 DNA reads as TGTGCCAGCAGTTTAGGGACGCTAGCCTACGAGCAGTACTTC. Its translation is CASSLGTLAYEQYF. V and J are TRBV6-5 and TRBJ2-7; D possibly matches TRBD1 or TRBD2 (5 bases each). The germline gives CDR1 MNHEY, CDR2 SVGAGI. The CDR3 spans 14 residues. Trimming left V 4 bases short and J 2 bases short, with 12 bases between.

The V gene is TRBV4-1, the J gene TRBJ2-2, with no clear D. This CDR3 is 17 amino acids long. CDR1 MGHRA and CDR2 YSYEKL come from the germline V gene. The ends were cut back, 0 bases at V and 8 bases at J, with 19 bases in the middle. DNA for the CDR3: TGCGCCAGCAGCCAAGATCGTTTTTTGGCAAGCTATGGGGAGCTGTTTTTT. It translates to CASSQDRFLASYGELFF.

CDR3 nucleotide sequence: TGTGCCAGCAGCGTATCCACAGTGTTGAACACTGAAGCTTTCTTT. Protein sequence: CASSVSTVLNTEAFF. The genes are TRBV7-2 and TRBJ1-1; D not resolved. The CDR3 consists of 15 residues. Trimming cost V 5 bases and J 0 bases, with 13 bases left between them. Germline values: CDR1 SGHTA, CDR2 FQGNSA.